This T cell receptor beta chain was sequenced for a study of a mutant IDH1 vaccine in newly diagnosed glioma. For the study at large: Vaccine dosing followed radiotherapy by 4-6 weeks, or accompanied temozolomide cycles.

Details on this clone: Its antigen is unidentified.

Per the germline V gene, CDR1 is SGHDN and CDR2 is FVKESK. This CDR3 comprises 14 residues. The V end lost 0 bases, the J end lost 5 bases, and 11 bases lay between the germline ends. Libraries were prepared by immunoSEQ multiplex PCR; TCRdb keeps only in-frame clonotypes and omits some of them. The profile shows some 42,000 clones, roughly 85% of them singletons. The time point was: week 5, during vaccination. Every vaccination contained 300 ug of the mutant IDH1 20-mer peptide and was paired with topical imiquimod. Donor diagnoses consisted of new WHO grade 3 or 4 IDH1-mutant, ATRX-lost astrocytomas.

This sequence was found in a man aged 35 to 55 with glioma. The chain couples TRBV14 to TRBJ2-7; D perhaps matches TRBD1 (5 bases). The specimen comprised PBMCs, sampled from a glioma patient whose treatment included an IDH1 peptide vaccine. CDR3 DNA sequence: TGTGCCAGCAGCCAAGATCAGGGTTGGAACGAGCAGTACTTC. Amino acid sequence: CASSQDQGWNEQYF.